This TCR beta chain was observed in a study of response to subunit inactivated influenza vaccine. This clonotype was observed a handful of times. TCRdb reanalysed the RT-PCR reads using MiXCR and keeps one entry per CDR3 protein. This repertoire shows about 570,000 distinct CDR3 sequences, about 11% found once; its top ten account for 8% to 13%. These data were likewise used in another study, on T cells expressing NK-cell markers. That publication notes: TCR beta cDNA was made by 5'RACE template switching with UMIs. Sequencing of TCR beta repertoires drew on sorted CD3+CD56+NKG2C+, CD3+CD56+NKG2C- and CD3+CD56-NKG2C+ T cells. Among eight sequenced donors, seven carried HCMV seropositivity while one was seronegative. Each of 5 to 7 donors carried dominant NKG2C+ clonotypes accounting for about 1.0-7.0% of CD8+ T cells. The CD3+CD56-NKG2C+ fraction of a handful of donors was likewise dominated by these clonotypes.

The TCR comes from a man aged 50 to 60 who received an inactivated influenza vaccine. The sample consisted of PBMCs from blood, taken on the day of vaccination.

The CDR3: CAIRGSGMSSYNEQFF. The CDR3 nucleotides read TGTGCCATCCGTGGGAGCGGGATGAGCTCCTACAATGAGCAGTTCTTC. The J gene is TRBJ2-1, the V gene TRBV10-3; TRBD2 agrees at 7 bases. The CDR3 runs to 16 residues. Per germline, CDR1 ENHRY and CDR2 SYGVKD. With V trimmed by 8 bases and J by 0 bases, 10 bases remained unmatched.